Shown below are 29 T cell receptor beta chains from a single sample sequenced in a study of T cells in Graves' hyperthyroidism and ophthalmopathy. Amplified TCR beta CDR3 regions derived from RNA transcripts. During a first-round RT-PCR of the TCR CDR3, the HTBI primer set was used. Each CDR3 protein gets one entry after TCRdb re-called the multiplex PCR reads with MiXCR. The table lists about 480,000 distinct CDR3 sequences, about 20% of them singletons. Sample: blood. These receptors all come from a woman in her 70s with Graves' ophthalmopathy.

This rearrangement joins TRBV20-1 to TRBJ2-3; TRBD2 aligns across 7 bases. Germline CDR1 and CDR2: DFQATT and SNEGSKA (reference sequence). The length of the CDR3 is 15 residues. Losses at the gene ends were 3 bases for V and 0 bases for J; bases not matched to a gene: 6. The CDR3 region is CSARTSSGSTDTQYF. The CDR3 bases are TGCAGTGCTAGGACTAGTAGCGGGAGCACAGATACGCAGTATTTT.

This clonotype occurred a few times. The chain recombines TRBV7-2 with TRBJ1-6; D gene ambiguous. In germline, CDR1 is SGHTA, CDR2 FQGNSA. The CDR3 loop spans 17 amino acids. Trimming removed 9 bases from V and 5 bases from J, with 23 bases in between. The CDR3 DNA reads TGTGCCAGTAGTTCGCCCCCCGGAACAGTCGATAATTCACCCCTCCACTTT. This sequence encodes CASSSPPGTVDNSPLHF.

This chain links TRBV20-1 with TRBJ1-2, with unresolved D. With 3 bases removed from V and 1 base from J, the gap between germline ends came to 6 bases. The CDR3 totals 12 residues. Germline V gives CDR1 DFQATT, CDR2 SNEGSKA (reference sequence). The CDR3 DNA is TGCAGTGCTAGTTCACTTAACTATGGCTACACCTTC. This translates into CSASSLNYGYTF.

This clonotype was recorded at least ten times. The genes are TRBV30 and TRBJ2-2, with D perhaps being TRBD1 or TRBD2 (6 bases each). This CDR3 comprises 13 residues. Germline V gives CDR1 GTSNPN, CDR2 SVGIG (reference sequence). The V and J ends lost 3 bases and 7 bases respectively, with 12 bases between them. This CDR3 reads CAWRWGAGGELFF. The CDR3 DNA follows: TGTGCCTGGAGGTGGGGGGCAGGCGGGGAGCTGTTTTTT.

The chain combines TRBV28 with TRBJ2-1; 8 bases agree with TRBD1. The V gene end was trimmed by 6 bases and the J gene end by 10 bases; junction bases not matched to a gene: 8. CDR1 and CDR2 (germline): MDHEN, SYDVKM. The CDR3 totals 13 residues. CDR3 region: CASSPTGGWEQFF. As DNA, the CDR3 is TGTGCCAGCAGCCCTACAGGGGGGTGGGAGCAGTTCTTC.

The chain carries TRBV13 and TRBJ2-1; D unclear. The CDR3 sequence is 13 residues long. V was pared by 2 bases and J by 7 bases, with 9 bases between. Germline lookup yields CDR1 PRHDT and CDR2 FYEKMQ (reference sequence). The DNA of the CDR3 is TGTGCCAGCAGCTTAAGGTTCATTAATGAGCAGTTCTTC. Its translation is CASSLRFINEQFF. Combining the CDR3 with reference TRBV13 and TRBJ2-1 gives the whole variable domain AAGVIQSPRHLIKEKRETATLKCYPIPRHDTVYWYQQGPGQDPQFLISFYEKMQSDKGSIPDRFSAQQFSDYHSELNMSSLELGDSALYFCASSLRFINEQFFGPGTRLTVL.

The sample holds a few counts of this clonotype. This chain links TRBV20-1 with TRBJ2-3; D not certain. V lost 5 bases and J lost 0, with 15 bases in between. Germline V gives CDR1 DFQATT, CDR2 SNEGSKA (reference sequence). CDR3 size: 15 residues. The CDR3 DNA reads as TGCAGTGCTCATTCAAGTAGAGCTAGCACAGATACGCAGTATTTT. It translates to CSAHSSRASTDTQYF.

This clonotype has only one observation. This chain uses TRBV30 with TRBJ1-5; D not resolved. Trimming left V 2 bases short and J 0 bases short, with 8 bases between. The CDR3 runs 14 residues. CDR1 GTSNPN and CDR2 SVGIG come from the germline V gene (reference sequence). The CDR3 DNA sequence: TGTGCCTGGAGTCAGGCTTATAGCAATCAGCCCCAGCATTTT. Its protein product is CAWSQAYSNQPQHF.

This clonotype came up many times. The chain recombines TRBV7-8 with TRBJ2-6; D call uncertain. V lost 3 bases to trimming and J lost 2 bases, with 5 bases between them. Germline CDR1 is SGHVS and CDR2 is FQNEAQ. The CDR3 sequence is 14 residues long. CDR3 sequence: CASSLVTGANVLTF. CDR3 bases: TGTGCCAGCAGCTTGGTCACTGGGGCCAACGTCCTGACTTTC.

To note about this clonotype: The junction differs from germline at one of its ends, possibly a read error. This chain joins TRBV5-1 and TRBJ1-5, with D tentatively TRBD1 (5 bases). Germline V gene data show CDR1 as SGHRS and CDR2 as YFSETQ. There are 16 residues in the CDR3. The CDR3 loop reads CASSLGYVGETKPQHF. The CDR3 DNA reads TGTGCCAGCAGCTTGGGGTACGTGGGGGAGACTAAGCCCCAGCATTTT.

As regards this clonotype: Its ends do not fully match the called genes, so a read error is possible. The chain links TRBV20-1 to TRBJ2-7; 12 bases are shared with TRBD1. The CDR3 length is 13 residues. Germline CDR1 and CDR2: DFQATT and SNEGSKA (reference sequence). CDR3 sequence (DNA): TGCGGTGCTCCGGGACAGGGGGCTTACGAGCAGTACTTC. It yields the protein CGAPGQGAYEQYF.

This clonotype has only a few counts. The rearrangement uses TRBV19 and TRBJ1-1; tentatively, D is TRBD1 (5 bases). The V and J ends lost 3 bases and 0 bases respectively, with 20 bases between them. The CDR3 is made up of 18 amino acids. CDR1 is LNHDA and CDR2 is SQIVND in the germline V gene (reference sequence). Here the CDR3 reads CASSMTLSRGLLNTEAFF. The CDR3 nucleotides are TGTGCCAGTAGTATGACTCTAAGTAGGGGTCTATTGAACACTGAAGCTTTCTTT.

This clonotype was seen at least ten times. The chain recombines TRBV24-1 with TRBJ2-1, with TRBD2 identical over 7 bases. J was trimmed by 3 bases and V by 3 bases; bases with no gene match: 7. Germline V gives CDR1 KGHDR, CDR2 SFDVKD. This CDR3 is built from 16 residues. The CDR3 DNA sequence: TGTGCCACCAGTGATACCAGACTAGCCATCTACAATGAGCAGTTCTTC. Amino acid sequence: CATSDTRLAIYNEQFF.

The chain joins TRBV3-1 to TRBJ2-1; D gene unclear. Germline lookup yields CDR1 LGHDT and CDR2 YNNKEL (reference sequence). Trimming cost V 0 bases and J 9 bases, with 6 bases left between them. The CDR3 runs 12 residues. CDR3 coding DNA: TGTGCCAGCAGCCAAGATCAAGGTGAGCAGTTCTTC. Protein sequence: CASSQDQGEQFF.

This clonotype has more than one count but fewer than ten. The chain has TRBV11-2 and TRBJ1-6, with 9 bases aligning to TRBD1. Germline lookup yields CDR1 SGHAT and CDR2 FQNNGV. The CDR3 is 15 residues long. The ends lost 0 bases at V and 10 bases at J; junction bases unmatched: 4. The DNA of the CDR3 is TGTGCCAGCAGCTTAGAAACAGGGGGCTCCTCACCCCTCCACTTT. Its translation: CASSLETGGSSPLHF.

Ten or more counts support this clonotype. The gene calls are TRBV3-1 and TRBJ2-2, with 12 bases matching TRBD2. J was trimmed by 11 bases and V by 1 base; bases with no gene match: 8. Germline assignment: CDR1 LGHDT and CDR2 YNNKEL (reference sequence). The CDR3 has 16 residues. CDR3 protein: CASSQGLAGVVGELFF. CDR3 coding DNA: TGTGCCAGCAGCCAAGGACTAGCGGGAGTAGTAGGAGAGCTGTTTTTT.

In this sample, this clonotype turned up many times. The genes are TRBV28 and TRBJ2-7; maybe TRBD2 (6 bases). The V end was cut by 2 bases, the J end by 4 bases, with 12 bases between. The CDR3 contains 14 residues. Germline CDR1 is MDHEN and CDR2 is SYDVKM. The CDR3 reads CASSLRLAFYEQYF. CDR3 nucleotides: TGTGCCAGCAGTTTACGGCTAGCGTTTTACGAGCAGTACTTC.

Many counts were recorded for this clonotype. The gene calls are TRBV3-1 and TRBJ2-7, with 9 nucleotides matching TRBD1. There are 15 residues in the CDR3. V trimming: 5 bases; J trimming: 3 bases; junction bases outside the gene matches: 8. Germline V lookup: CDR1 LGHDT, CDR2 YNNKEL (reference sequence). This chain's CDR3 is CASSSRTGGIYEQYF. CDR3 DNA sequence: TGTGCCAGCAGCTCTCGTACAGGGGGCATCTACGAGCAGTACTTC.

The V gene is TRBV7-9, the J gene TRBJ1-5; 8 bases agree with TRBD1. This CDR3 has 16 amino acids. Germline values: CDR1 SEHNR, CDR2 FQNEAQ (reference sequence). V gave up 6 bases and J gave up 2 bases; unmatched junction bases: 9. CDR3 nucleotide sequence: TGTGCCAGCAGTAAGGCAGGGGGCAGAGGCAATCAGCCCCAGCATTTT. This encodes CASSKAGGRGNQPQHF.

This clonotype was detected a few times. The chain carries TRBV15 and TRBJ2-2; D possibly corresponds to TRBD1 (6 bases). The V gene's germline CDR1 is LNHNV and CDR2 YYDKDF (reference sequence). The CDR3 extends over 14 amino acids. Trimming removed 3 bases from V and 6 bases from J, with 11 bases in between. The CDR3 loop reads CATSRGAFPGELFF. DNA of the CDR3: TGTGCCACCAGCAGGGGGGCATTCCCCGGGGAGCTGTTTTTT. The full variable domain, in which reference TRBV15 and TRBJ2-2 provide the parts outside the CDR3, is DAMVIQNPRYQVTQFGKPVTLSCSQTLNHNVMYWYQQKSSQAPKLLFHYYDKDFNNEADTPDNFQSRRPNTSFCFLDIRSPGLGDTAMYLCATSRGAFPGELFFGEGSRLTVL.

The rearrangement links TRBV19 to TRBJ2-1; D gene ambiguous. The CDR3 sequence is 14 residues long. Germline assignment: CDR1 LNHDA and CDR2 SQIVND (reference sequence). With 2 bases removed from V and 7 bases from J, the gap between germline ends came to 12 bases. The CDR3 bases are TGTGCCAGTAGTATAAAGCGCCAGAGGAATGAGCAGTTCTTC. It is translated as CASSIKRQRNEQFF.

There are a few counts of this clonotype. J is TRBJ2-2 and V is TRBV9; D gene ambiguous. The V end was cut by 4 bases, the J end by 4 bases, with 8 bases between. The CDR3 consists of 13 residues. Germline CDR1 and CDR2: SGDLS and YYNGEE. The DNA of the CDR3 is TGTGCCAGCAGCCCCCCGAGCACCGGGGAGCTGTTTTTT. As protein: CASSPPSTGELFF. Combining the CDR3 with reference TRBV9 and TRBJ2-2 gives the whole variable domain DSGVTQTPKHLITATGQRVTLRCSPRSGDLSVYWYQQSLDQGLQFLIQYYNGEERAKGNILERFSAQQFPDLHSELNLSSLELGDSALYFCASSPPSTGELFFGEGSRLTVL.

The J gene is TRBJ1-1, the V gene TRBV27; TRBD1 might be the D (6 bases). Trimming left V 5 bases short and J 0 bases short, with 10 bases between. The CDR3 covers 14 residues. Germline V CDR1 and CDR2: MNHEY, SMNVEV (reference sequence). The CDR3 region is CASSGTFMNTEAFF. The CDR3 nucleotides are TGTGCCAGCAGTGGGACATTCATGAACACTGAAGCTTTCTTT.

The chain couples TRBV7-9 to TRBJ2-5; D is ambiguous. Trimming removed 11 bases at V and 3 bases at J, with 22 bases between. Germline loops: CDR1 SEHNR, CDR2 FQNEAQ (reference sequence). The CDR3 has 15 residues. For the CDR3, the DNA is TGTGCCCACTCCGTTCCGAGTGGGGTAGAAGAGACCCAGTACTTC. This sequence encodes CAHSVPSGVEETQYF.

The table lists this clonotype with many counts. The J gene is TRBJ2-5, the V gene TRBV12-3 or TRBV12-4, with a possible D match to TRBD1 (6 bases). This CDR3 region has 15 residues. V shed 6 bases and J shed 4 bases, with 18 bases lying between them. This chain's CDR3 is CASRSQGTLGETQYF. The CDR3 nucleotides are TGTGCCAGCAGATCACAGGGAACTTTGGGAGAGACCCAGTACTTC.

The rearrangement links TRBV30 to TRBJ2-3; possibly TRBD1 for D (5 bases). Germline V gene lookup returns CDR1 GTSNPN and CDR2 SVGIG (reference sequence). The length of the CDR3 is 11 residues. Between the trimmed V and J ends, which lost 8 bases and 3 bases, there was a span of 9 bases. The CDR3 reads CARSGTDTQYF. The DNA of the CDR3 is TGTGCCAGGTCAGGGACAGATACGCAGTATTTT.

This clonotype was counted ten times or more. The chain has TRBV7-2 and TRBJ1-2; no definite D call. The CDR3 runs to 15 residues. Germline V gives CDR1 SGHTA, CDR2 FQGNSA. Deletions cut 0 bases from V and 6 bases from J, with 14 bases between. In DNA, the CDR3 is TGTGCCAGCAGCTTAGCGGGAACCAAAGGCCATGGCTACACCTTC. Protein sequence: CASSLAGTKGHGYTF.

This clonotype came up a few times. The chain recombines TRBV18 with TRBJ2-3, with 14 bases matching TRBD2. The V gene's germline CDR1 is KGHSH and CDR2 LQKENI. The CDR3 has 17 residues. Trimming at V came to 5 bases and at J to 5 bases, leaving 9 bases not matched to a gene. The CDR3 region is CASSALTSGRAKDTQYF. CDR3 in DNA: TGTGCCAGCTCAGCCTTGACTAGCGGGAGGGCCAAAGATACGCAGTATTTT.

The chain has TRBV5-1 and TRBJ2-5, with TRBD2 matching 8 bases. The V gene end was trimmed by 0 bases and the J gene end by 5 bases; junction bases not matched to a gene: 9. This CDR3 has 16 amino acids. CDR1 and CDR2 from the germline V gene are SGHRS and YFSETQ. DNA for the CDR3: TGCGCCAGCAGCTTGGACCCGGGAGGGCTAGGGGAGACCCAGTACTTC. Its translation: CASSLDPGGLGETQYF.